These 11 T cell receptor beta chains originate from one sample sequenced in a study of blood T cell repertoires in COVID-19. Using immunoSEQ multiplex PCR, the repertoire was profiled, and TCRdb retains in-frame clones only, with some absent. Of roughly 150,000 clones detected, approximately 80% appear once; the ten largest clones hold over 0.5%. What was sequenced was peripheral blood. The origin of the receptors is a man aged 55 to 70 with acute or convalescent COVID-19.

This rearrangement joins TRBV11-3 to TRBJ1-2; unclear D gene. The CDR3 covers 13 residues. Per germline, CDR1 SGHNT and CDR2 YENEEA. The V and J ends lost 0 bases and 10 bases respectively, with 12 bases between them. CDR3: CASSLDLGSDYTF. CDR3 nucleotide sequence: TGTGCCAGCAGCTTAGATTTAGGGAGTGACTACACCTTC.

The chain joins TRBV6-2 or TRBV6-3 to TRBJ2-1; a possible D gene is TRBD1 (7 bases). The V gene's germline CDR1 is MNHEY and CDR2 SVGEGT. CDR3 length equals 15 residues. Trimming removed 5 bases from V and 3 bases from J, with 14 bases in between. CDR3 bases: TGTGCCAGCAGTCGGGCAGGGGGGAACTACAATGAGCAGTTCTTC. Residues: CASSRAGGNYNEQFF.

The chain combines TRBV6-5 with TRBJ2-3; TRBD1 is a possible D gene (5 bases). V gave up 6 bases and J gave up 2 bases, with 15 bases separating them. This CDR3 has 15 residues. Germline V gene lookup returns CDR1 MNHEY and CDR2 SVGAGI. CDR3 sequence: CASRSTVAFTDTQYF. The CDR3 region has the DNA TGTGCCAGCAGATCGACAGTGGCTTTCACAGATACGCAGTATTTT.

The rearrangement uses TRBV7-9 and TRBJ1-4; 11 bases line up with TRBD1. Germline loops: CDR1 SEHNR, CDR2 FQNEAQ (reference sequence). With 6 bases clipped from V and 7 bases from J, the junction kept 4 bases outside the gene matches. The CDR3 covers 14 residues. CDR3 coding DNA: TGTGCCAGCAGTCCTGGGACAGGGGGTGAAAAACTGTTTTTT. This translates into CASSPGTGGEKLFF.

This rearrangement joins TRBV5-1 to TRBJ1-5; D perhaps matches TRBD1 (5 bases). Trimming stripped 3 bases from V and 0 bases from J, with 13 bases between. From germline, CDR1 is SGHRS and CDR2 YFSETQ. The CDR3 length is 16 residues. DNA for the CDR3: TGCGCCAGCAGCTCCGGGACTAGGGATAGCAATCAGCCCCAGCATTTT. It codes for CASSSGTRDSNQPQHF. Full variable domain (remainder filled in from reference TRBV5-1 and TRBJ1-5): KAGVTQTPRYLIKTRGQQVTLSCSPISGHRSVSWYQQTPGQGLQFLFEYFSETQRNKGNFPGRFSGRQFSNSRSEMNVSTLELGDSALYLCASSSGTRDSNQPQHFGDGTRLSIL.

The chain combines TRBV19 with TRBJ1-6; 7 bases align to TRBD1. V was clipped by 2 bases and J by 8 bases; unmatched bases: 3. The CDR3 length is 14 residues. In germline, CDR1 is LNHDA, CDR2 SQIVND (reference sequence). In nucleotides, the CDR3 is TGTGCCAGTAGTATACAGGGGGAGGATTCACCCCTCCACTTT. It translates to CASSIQGEDSPLHF.

This clone was recorded a few times. This rearrangement joins TRBV20-1 to TRBJ1-1; D might be TRBD1 (5 bases). This CDR3 has 12 amino acids. Germline V CDR1 and CDR2: DFQATT, SNEGSKA (reference sequence). V lost 3 bases and J 8 bases, leaving 13 bases between the germline ends. The CDR3 DNA follows: TGCAGTGCTAGTGGACATATCCTCGAAGCTTTCTTT. Protein sequence: CSASGHILEAFF.

This clone appeared a single time. This sequence joins TRBV6-1 and TRBJ2-2, with TRBD2 identical over 7 bases. The junction had 16 bases not matched to a gene; V was cut back by 4 bases and J by 2 bases. CDR3 length: 19 residues. Per germline, CDR1 MNHNS and CDR2 SASEGT. CDR3 DNA sequence: TGTGCCAGCAGTGGTCAGCGGAGAGTACTAGCGAGAAACACCGGGGAGCTGTTTTTT. Translated: CASSGQRRVLARNTGELFF.

This chain joins TRBV28 and TRBJ1-6, with D maybe TRBD1 (5 bases). The V and J ends lost 6 bases and 6 bases respectively, with 18 bases between them. This CDR3 is 16 amino acids long. Germline V gene lookup returns CDR1 MDHEN and CDR2 SYDVKM. The CDR3 sequence: CASSLRRGSRNSPLHF. The CDR3 coding sequence is TGTGCCAGCAGCCTCCGGAGGGGAAGTCGTAATTCACCCCTCCACTTT.

The V call is TRBV29-1, the J call TRBJ2-7, with 10 bases that match TRBD1. The CDR3 spans 15 residues. With 7 bases clipped from V and 6 bases from J, the junction kept 15 bases outside the gene matches. The germline V gene encodes CDR1 SQVTM and CDR2 ANQGSEA. In DNA, the CDR3 is TGCAGCGCCCGGGGCCTCCGACAGGGGGCGTTCGAGCAGTACTTC. This encodes CSARGLRQGAFEQYF.

This chain connects TRBV19 to TRBJ2-7; 10 nucleotides agree with TRBD1. In germline, CDR1 is LNHDA, CDR2 SQIVND (reference sequence). The CDR3 extends over 14 amino acids. J was trimmed by 6 bases and V by 1 base; bases with no gene match: 3. The CDR3 DNA follows: TGTGCCAGTAGTATAGGACAGGGGGCGTTCGAGCAGTACTTC. Encoded protein: CASSIGQGAFEQYF.